This T cell receptor (beta chain) derives from a study of identical twins. TCRdb independently ran MiXCR on the 5' RACE reads; one entry per CDR3 protein. The sample has about 500,000 distinct CDR3 sequences, over 11% seen once. The CDR3 has 12 amino acids. The V end lost 3 bases, the J end lost 12 bases, and 17 bases lay between the germline ends. Germline lookup yields CDR1 DFQATT and CDR2 SNEGSKA (reference sequence). These data also featured in a second study, about yellow fever vaccine responses in identical twins.

This receptor was identified in a young woman in good health. The chain joins TRBV20-1 to TRBJ1-2; the D gene is possibly TRBD1 (5 bases). The sample comprised CD4+ T cells sorted from blood. The CDR3 region has the DNA TGCAGTGCTAGGGGGACCAAGGACCGCCACACCTTC. This gives the protein CSARGTKDRHTF.